These 2 T cell receptor beta chains originate from one sample sequenced in a study of blood T cell repertoires in COVID-19. Libraries were prepared by immunoSEQ multiplex PCR; TCRdb keeps only in-frame clonotypes and omits some of them. The sample lists a few hundred thousand clones; roughly 85% were seen once. The sample comprised peripheral blood. The origin of the receptors is a human donor in a cohort sampled during active COVID-19.

This clone was observed a few times. This CDR3 reads CASSLQVDPLHF. In DNA form, the CDR3 reads TGTGCCAGCAGCCTCCAGGTTGATCCCCTCCACTTT. The V gene is TRBV7-8, the J gene TRBJ1-6; D is unclear. V was shortened by 5 bases and J by 13 bases, with 12 bases between the two germline ends. Germline CDR1 and CDR2: SGHVS and FQNEAQ. CDR3 length equals 12 residues.

V is TRBV2 and J is TRBJ1-1; 8 bases match TRBD1. This CDR3 region has 14 residues. The germline V gene has CDR1 SNHLY and CDR2 FYNNEI. V trimming: 9 bases; J trimming: 2 bases; junction bases outside the gene matches: 8. The CDR3 DNA sequence: TGTGCCAGACCCGGGACAGGTGGAAACACTGAAGCTTTCTTT. Amino acid sequence: CARPGTGGNTEAFF.